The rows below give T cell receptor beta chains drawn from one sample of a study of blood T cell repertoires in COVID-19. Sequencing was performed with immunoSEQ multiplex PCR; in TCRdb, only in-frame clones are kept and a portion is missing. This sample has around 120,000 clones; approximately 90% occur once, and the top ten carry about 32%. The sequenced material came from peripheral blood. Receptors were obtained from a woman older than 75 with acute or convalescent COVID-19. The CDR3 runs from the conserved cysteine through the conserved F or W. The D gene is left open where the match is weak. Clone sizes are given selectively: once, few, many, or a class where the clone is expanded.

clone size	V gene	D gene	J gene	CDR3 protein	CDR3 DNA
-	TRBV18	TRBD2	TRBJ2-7	CASTLAGGPDEQYF	TGTGCCAGCACCCTAGCGGGGGGGCCGGACGAGCAGTACTTC
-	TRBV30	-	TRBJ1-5	CAWSAIGGAGEPQHF	TGTGCCTGGAGTGCCATAGGGGGGGCCGGGGAGCCCCAGCATTTT
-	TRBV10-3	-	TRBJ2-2	CAIRSGASALGELFF	TGTGCCATCAGGAGTGGGGCTAGCGCCTTGGGGGAGCTGTTTTTT
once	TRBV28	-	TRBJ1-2	CASSLAGVYGYTF	TGTGCCAGCAGCCTCGCTGGAGTCTATGGCTACACCTTC
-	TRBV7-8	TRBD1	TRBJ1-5	CASRGQGNNQPQHF	TGTGCCAGCAGGGGACAGGGAAACAATCAGCCCCAGCATTTT
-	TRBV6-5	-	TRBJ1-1	CASSYLARGRTEAFF	TGTGCCAGCAGTTATTTGGCCAGGGGACGCACTGAAGCTTTCTTT
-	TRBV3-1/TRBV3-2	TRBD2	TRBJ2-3	CASSQEASGGPADTQYF	TGTGCCAGCAGCCAAGAGGCTAGCGGGGGACCCGCGGATACGCAGTATTTT
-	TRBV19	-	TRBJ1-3	CASSLRGSGNTIYF	TGTGCCAGTAGCCTCAGGGGTTCTGGAAACACCATATATTTT
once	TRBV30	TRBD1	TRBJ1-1	CAWSVGTVNTEAFF	TGTGCCTGGAGTGTGGGGACAGTTAACACTGAAGCTTTCTTT
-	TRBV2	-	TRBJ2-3	CASSELSDTQYF	TGTGCCAGCAGTGAACTGTCGGATACGCAGTATTTT
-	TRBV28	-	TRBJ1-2	CASSRGRANYGYTF	TGTGCCAGCAGTCGGGGGAGAGCTAACTATGGCTACACCTTC
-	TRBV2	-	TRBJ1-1	CASTPWNTEAFF	TGTGCCAGCACCCCATGGAACACTGAAGCTTTCTTT
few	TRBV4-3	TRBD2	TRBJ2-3	CASSQGRGGVLSTDTQYF	TGCGCCAGCAGCCAAGGGCGGGGGGGCGTTTTAAGCACAGATACGCAGTATTTT
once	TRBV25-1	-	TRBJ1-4	CASSVAGEGATNEKLFF	TGTGCCAGCAGTGTAGCAGGGGAGGGTGCAACTAATGAAAAACTGTTTTTT
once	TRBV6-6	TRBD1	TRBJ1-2	CASSLTGGADYGYTF	TGTGCCAGCAGTCTGACAGGGGGCGCAGACTATGGCTACACCTTC
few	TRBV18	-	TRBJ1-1	CASSGLMNTEAFF	TGTGCCAGCTCAGGACTTATGAACACTGAAGCTTTCTTT
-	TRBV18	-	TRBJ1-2	CASSPSLYPEQGYTF	TGTGCCAGCTCACCAAGCCTTTACCCGGAGCAAGGCTACACCTTC